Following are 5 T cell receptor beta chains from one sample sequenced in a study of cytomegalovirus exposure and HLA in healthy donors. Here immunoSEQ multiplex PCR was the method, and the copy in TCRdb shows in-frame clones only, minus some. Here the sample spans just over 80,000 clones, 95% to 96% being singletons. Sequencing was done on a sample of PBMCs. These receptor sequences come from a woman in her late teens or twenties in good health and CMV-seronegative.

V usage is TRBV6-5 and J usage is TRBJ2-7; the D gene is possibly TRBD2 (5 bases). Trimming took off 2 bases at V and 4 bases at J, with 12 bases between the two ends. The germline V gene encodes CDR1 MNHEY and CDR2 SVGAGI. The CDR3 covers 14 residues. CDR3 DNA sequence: TGTGCCAGCAGTTACCGGGATAGCTGGTACGAGCAGTACTTC. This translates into CASSYRDSWYEQYF.

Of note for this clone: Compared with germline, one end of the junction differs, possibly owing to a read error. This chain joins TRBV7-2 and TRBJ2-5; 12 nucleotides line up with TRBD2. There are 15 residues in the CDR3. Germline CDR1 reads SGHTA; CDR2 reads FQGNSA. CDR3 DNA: TGTGCCAGCAGCCTAGCGGGAGGGTACCAAGAGACCCAGTACTTC. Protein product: CASSLAGGYQETQYF.

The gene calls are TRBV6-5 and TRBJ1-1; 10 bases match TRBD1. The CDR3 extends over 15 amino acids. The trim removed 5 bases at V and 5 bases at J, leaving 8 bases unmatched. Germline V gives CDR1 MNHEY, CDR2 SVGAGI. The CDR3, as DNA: TGTGCCAGCAGTGGACAGGGGGGGCGGGGGACTGAAGCTTTCTTT. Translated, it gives CASSGQGGRGTEAFF.

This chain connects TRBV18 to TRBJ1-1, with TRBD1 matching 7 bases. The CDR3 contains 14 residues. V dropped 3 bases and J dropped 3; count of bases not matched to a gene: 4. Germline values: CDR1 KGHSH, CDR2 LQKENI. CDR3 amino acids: CASSPDRSYTEAFF. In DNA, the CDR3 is TGTGCCAGCTCACCGGACAGGTCCTACACTGAAGCTTTCTTT.

The CDR3 here is CASGRGSYEQYF. CDR3 nucleotides: TGTGCCAGCGGGAGGGGCTCCTACGAGCAGTACTTC. The chain couples TRBV19 to TRBJ2-7, with 8 bases aligning to TRBD2. The CDR3 is 12 residues long. Germline V gives CDR1 LNHDA, CDR2 SQIVND (reference sequence). V shed 9 bases and J 0 bases; nucleotides not matched to a gene: 1. Full variable domain (remainder filled in from reference TRBV19 and TRBJ2-7): DGGITQSPKYLFRKEGQNVTLSCEQNLNHDAMYWYRQDPGQGLRLIYYSQIVNDFQKGDIAEGYSVSREKKESFPLTVTSAQKNPTAFYLCASGRGSYEQYFGPGTRLTVT.